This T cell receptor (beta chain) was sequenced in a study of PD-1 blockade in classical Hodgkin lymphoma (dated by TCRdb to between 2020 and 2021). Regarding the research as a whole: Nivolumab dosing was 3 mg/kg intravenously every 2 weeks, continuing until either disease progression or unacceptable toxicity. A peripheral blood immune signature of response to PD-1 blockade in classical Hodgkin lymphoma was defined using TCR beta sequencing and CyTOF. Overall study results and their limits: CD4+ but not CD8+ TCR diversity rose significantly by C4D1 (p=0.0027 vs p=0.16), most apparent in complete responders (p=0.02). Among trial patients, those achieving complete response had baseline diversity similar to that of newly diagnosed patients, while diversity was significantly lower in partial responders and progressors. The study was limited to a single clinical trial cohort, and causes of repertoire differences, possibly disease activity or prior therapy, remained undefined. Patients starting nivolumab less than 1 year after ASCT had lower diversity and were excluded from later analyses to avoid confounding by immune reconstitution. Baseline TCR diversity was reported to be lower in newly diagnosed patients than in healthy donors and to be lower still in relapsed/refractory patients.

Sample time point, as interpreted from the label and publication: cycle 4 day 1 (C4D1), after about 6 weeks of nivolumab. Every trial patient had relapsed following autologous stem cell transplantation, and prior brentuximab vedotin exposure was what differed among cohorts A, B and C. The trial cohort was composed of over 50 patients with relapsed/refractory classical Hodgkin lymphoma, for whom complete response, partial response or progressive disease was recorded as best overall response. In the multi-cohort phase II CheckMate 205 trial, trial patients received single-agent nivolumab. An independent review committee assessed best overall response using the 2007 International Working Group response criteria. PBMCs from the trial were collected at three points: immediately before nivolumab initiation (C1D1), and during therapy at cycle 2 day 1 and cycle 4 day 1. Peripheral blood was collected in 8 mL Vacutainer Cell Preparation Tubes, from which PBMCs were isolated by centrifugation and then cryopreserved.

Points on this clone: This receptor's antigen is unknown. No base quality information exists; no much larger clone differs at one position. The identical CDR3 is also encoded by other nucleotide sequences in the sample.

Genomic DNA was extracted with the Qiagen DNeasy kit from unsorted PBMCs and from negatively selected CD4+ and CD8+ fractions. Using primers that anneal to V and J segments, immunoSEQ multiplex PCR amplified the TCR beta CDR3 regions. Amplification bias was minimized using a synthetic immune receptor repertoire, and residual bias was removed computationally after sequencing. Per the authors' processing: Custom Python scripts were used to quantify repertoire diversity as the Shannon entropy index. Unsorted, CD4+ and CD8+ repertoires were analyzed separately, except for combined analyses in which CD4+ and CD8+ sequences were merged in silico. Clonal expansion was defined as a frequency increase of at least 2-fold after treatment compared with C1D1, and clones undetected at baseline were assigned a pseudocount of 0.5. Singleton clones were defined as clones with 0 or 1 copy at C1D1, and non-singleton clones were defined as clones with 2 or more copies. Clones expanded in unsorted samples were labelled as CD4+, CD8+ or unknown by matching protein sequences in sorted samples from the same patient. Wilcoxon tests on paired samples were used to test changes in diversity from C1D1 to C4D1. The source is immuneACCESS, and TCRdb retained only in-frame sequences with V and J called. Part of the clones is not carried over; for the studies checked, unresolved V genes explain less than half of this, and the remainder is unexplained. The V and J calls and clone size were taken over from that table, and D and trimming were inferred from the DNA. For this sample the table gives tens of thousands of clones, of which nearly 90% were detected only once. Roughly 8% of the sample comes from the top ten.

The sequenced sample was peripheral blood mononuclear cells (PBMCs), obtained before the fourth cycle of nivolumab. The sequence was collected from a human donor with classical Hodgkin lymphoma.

CDR3 protein: CASSSVRGNTEAFF. The DNA sequence follows: TGCGCCAGCAGCTCGGTAAGAGGGAACACTGAAGCTTTCTTT. Here the chain combines TRBV5-1 and TRBJ1-1, with the D gene not confidently named. Taken from the germline V gene, the CDR1 and CDR2 loops are SGHRS and YFSETQ. The CDR3 measures 14 amino acids from cysteine to phenylalanine. Of all the DNA, just the CDR3 is kept, 42 bases in frame from base 1. At the junction V is shortened by 3 bases and J by 1 base, with 10 bases in between.